This TCR beta chain was profiled in a study of blood T cell repertoires in COVID-19. Study background: Sample material is recorded as cDNA or gDNA derived from T cells, B-cell-depleted T cells, or PBMCs.

The table came from immunoSEQ multiplex PCR; TCRdb's copy has only in-frame clones and leaves some out. The sample has about half a million clones; 80% to 90% are singletons. Sequenced sample: peripheral blood. This sequence was found in a human donor in a cohort sampled during active COVID-19.

The CDR3 region is CAIRDSGTEAKNIQYF. CDR3 coding DNA: TGTGCCATCAGGGACTCCGGGACAGAGGCCAAAAACATTCAGTACTTC. The chain recombines TRBV10-3 with TRBJ2-4; 7 bases align to TRBD1. The V gene's germline CDR1 is ENHRY and CDR2 SYGVKD. The V segment lost 6 bases and the J segment 1 base; nucleotides outside the gene matches: 9. The CDR3 loop spans 16 amino acids.